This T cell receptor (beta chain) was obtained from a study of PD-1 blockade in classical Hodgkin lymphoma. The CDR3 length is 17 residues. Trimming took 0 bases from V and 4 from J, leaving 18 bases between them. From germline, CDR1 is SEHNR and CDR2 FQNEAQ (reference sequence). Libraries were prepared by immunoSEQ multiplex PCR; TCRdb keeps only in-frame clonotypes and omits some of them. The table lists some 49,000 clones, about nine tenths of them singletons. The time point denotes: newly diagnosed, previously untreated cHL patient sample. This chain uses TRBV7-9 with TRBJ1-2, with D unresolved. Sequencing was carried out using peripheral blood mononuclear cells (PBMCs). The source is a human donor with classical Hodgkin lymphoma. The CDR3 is CASSLAREGIKGYGYTF. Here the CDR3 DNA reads TGTGCCAGCAGCTTAGCGCGCGAGGGCATAAAGGGCTATGGCTACACCTTC.